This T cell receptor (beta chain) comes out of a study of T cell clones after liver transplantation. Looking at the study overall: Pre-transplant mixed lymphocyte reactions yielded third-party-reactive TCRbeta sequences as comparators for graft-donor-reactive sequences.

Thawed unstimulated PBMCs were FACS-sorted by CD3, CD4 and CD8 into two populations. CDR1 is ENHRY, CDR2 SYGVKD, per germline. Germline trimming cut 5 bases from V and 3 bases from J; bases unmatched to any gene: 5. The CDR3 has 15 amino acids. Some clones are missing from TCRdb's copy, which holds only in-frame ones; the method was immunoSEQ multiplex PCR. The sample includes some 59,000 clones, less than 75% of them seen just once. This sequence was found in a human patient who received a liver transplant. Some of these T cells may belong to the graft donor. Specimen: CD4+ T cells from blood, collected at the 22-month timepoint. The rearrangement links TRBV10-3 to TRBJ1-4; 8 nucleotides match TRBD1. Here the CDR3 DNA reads TGTGCCATCAGTCCAGGGGGCGCGTCTAATGAAAAACTGTTTTTT. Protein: CAISPGGASNEKLFF.